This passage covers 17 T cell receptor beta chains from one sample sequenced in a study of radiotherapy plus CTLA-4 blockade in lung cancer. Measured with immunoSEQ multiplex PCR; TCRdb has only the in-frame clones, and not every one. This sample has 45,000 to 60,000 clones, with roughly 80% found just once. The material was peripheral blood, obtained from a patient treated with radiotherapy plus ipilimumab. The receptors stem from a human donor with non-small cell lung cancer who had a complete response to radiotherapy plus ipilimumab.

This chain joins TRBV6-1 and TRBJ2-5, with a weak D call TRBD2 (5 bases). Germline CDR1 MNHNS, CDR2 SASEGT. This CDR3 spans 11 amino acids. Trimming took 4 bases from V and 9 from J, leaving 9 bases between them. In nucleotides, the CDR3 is TGTGCCAGCAGTGTGGGAGATTCCCAGTACTTC. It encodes CASSVGDSQYF.

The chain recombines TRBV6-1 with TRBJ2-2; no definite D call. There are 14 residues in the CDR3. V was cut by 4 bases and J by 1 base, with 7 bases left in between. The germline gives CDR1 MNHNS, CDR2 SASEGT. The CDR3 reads CASSVSENTGELFF. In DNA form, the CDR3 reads TGTGCCAGCAGTGTGAGCGAGAACACCGGGGAGCTGTTTTTT.

CDR3 nucleotide sequence: TGTGCCAGCAGCTTGAGGACAGGGCCCACCACAGATACGCAGTATTTT. Residues: CASSLRTGPTTDTQYF. The V call is TRBV7-2, the J call TRBJ2-3, with 8 bases aligning to TRBD1. With 3 bases clipped from V and 2 bases from J, the junction kept 7 bases outside the gene matches. CDR3 size: 16 residues. Per the germline V gene, CDR1 is SGHTA and CDR2 is FQGNSA.

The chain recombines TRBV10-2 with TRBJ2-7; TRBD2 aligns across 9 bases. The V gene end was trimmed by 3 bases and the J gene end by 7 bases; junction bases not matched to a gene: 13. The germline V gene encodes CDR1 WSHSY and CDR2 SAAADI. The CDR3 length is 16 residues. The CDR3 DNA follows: TGCGCCAGCAGTGATAGAGGCGGGAGGGCCCCGGGGGAGCAGTACGTC. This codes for CASSDRGGRAPGEQYV.

The CDR3 loop reads CAWRLEGTSEQYV. For the CDR3, the DNA is TGTGCCTGGAGGTTGGAGGGAACGAGCGAGCAGTACGTC. This rearrangement joins TRBV30 to TRBJ2-7, with D perhaps TRBD2 (6 bases). Germline CDR1 and CDR2: GTSNPN and SVGIG (reference sequence). Trimming took off 3 bases at V and 6 bases at J, with 15 bases between the two ends. The CDR3 is 13 amino acids.

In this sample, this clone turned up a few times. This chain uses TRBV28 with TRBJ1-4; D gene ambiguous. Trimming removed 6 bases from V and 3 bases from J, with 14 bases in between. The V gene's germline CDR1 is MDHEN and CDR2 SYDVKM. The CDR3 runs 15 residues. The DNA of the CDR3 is TGTGCCAGCAGCACGAGTCAGGATGCTAATGAAAAACTGTTTTTT. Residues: CASSTSQDANEKLFF.

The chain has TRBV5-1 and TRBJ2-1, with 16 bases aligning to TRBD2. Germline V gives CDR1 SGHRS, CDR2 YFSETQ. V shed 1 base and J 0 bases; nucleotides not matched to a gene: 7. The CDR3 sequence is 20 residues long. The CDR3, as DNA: TGCGCCAGCAGCTTGTCTGGGACTAGCGGGGGGGCGGGCTCCTACAATGAGCAGTTCTTC. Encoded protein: CASSLSGTSGGAGSYNEQFF.

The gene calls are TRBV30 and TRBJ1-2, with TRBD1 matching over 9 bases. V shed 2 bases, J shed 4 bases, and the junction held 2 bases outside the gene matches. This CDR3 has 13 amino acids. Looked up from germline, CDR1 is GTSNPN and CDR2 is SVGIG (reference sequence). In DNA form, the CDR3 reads TGTGCCTGGAGTTTGGGACAGGGCTATGGCTACACCTTC. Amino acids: CAWSLGQGYGYTF.

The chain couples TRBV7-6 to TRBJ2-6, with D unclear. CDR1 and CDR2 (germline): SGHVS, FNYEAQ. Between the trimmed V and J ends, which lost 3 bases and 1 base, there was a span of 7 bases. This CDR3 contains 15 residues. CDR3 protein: CASSFYFSGANVLTF. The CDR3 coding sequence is TGTGCCAGCAGCTTTTACTTTTCTGGGGCCAACGTCCTGACTTTC. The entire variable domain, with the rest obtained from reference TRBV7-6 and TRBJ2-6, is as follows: GAGVSQSPRYKVTKRGQDVALRCDPISGHVSLYWYRQALGQGPEFLTYFNYEAQQDKSGLPNDRFSAERPEGSISTLTIQRTEQRDSAMYRCASSFYFSGANVLTFGAGSRLTVL.

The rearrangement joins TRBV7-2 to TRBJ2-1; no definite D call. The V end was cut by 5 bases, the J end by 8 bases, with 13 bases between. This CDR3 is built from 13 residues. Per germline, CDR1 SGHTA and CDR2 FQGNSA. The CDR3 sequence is CASSPQSRDEQFF. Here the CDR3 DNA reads TGTGCCAGCAGCCCCCAGAGCCGGGATGAGCAGTTCTTC.

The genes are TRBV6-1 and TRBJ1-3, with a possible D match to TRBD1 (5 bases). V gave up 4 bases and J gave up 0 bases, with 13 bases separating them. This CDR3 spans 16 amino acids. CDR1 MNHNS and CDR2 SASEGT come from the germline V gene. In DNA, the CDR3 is TGTGCCAGCAGTGTTCCACAGGTCCCCTCTGGAAACACCATATATTTT. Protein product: CASSVPQVPSGNTIYF.

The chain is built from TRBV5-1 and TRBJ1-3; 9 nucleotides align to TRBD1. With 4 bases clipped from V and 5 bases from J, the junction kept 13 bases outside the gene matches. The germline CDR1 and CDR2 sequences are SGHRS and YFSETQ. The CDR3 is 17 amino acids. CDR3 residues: CASSKDPGTGNRNTIYF. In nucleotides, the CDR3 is TGCGCCAGCAGCAAGGACCCCGGGACAGGGAATAGAAACACCATATATTTT. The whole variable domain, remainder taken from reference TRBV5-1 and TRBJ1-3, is KAGVTQTPRYLIKTRGQQVTLSCSPISGHRSVSWYQQTPGQGLQFLFEYFSETQRNKGNFPGRFSGRQFSNSRSEMNVSTLELGDSALYLCASSKDPGTGNRNTIYFGEGSWLTVV.

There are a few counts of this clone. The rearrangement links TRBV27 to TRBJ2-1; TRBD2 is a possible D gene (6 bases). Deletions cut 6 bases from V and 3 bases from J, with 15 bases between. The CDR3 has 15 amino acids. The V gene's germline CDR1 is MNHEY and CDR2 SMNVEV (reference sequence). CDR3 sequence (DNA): TGTGCCAGCAGGGACGGGGGTCCCTTCTACAATGAGCAGTTCTTC. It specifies CASRDGGPFYNEQFF.

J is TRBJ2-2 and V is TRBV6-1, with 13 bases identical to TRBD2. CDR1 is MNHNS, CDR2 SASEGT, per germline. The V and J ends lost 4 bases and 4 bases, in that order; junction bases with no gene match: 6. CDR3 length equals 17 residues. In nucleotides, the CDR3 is TGTGCCAGCAGTGCCGGGACTAGCGGGATTGGCACCGGGGAGCTGTTTTTT. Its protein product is CASSAGTSGIGTGELFF.

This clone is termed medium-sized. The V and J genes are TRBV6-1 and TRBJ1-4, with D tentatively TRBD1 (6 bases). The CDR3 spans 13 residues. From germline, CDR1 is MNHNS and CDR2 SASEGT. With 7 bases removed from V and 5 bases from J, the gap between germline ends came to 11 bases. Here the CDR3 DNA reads TGTGCCAGCATGTTTAGGGGGAATGAAAAACTGTTTTTT. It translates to CASMFRGNEKLFF.

The CDR3 spells CASSPWAVNTGELFF. CDR3 sequence (DNA): TGTGCCAGCAGCCCCTGGGCAGTGAACACCGGGGAGCTGTTTTTT. V gene TRBV7-9 combines with J gene TRBJ2-2; D not certain. This CDR3 has 15 amino acids. V was cut by 5 bases and J by 1 base, with 11 bases left in between. CDR1 and CDR2 (germline): SEHNR, FQNEAQ (reference sequence).

The CDR3 loop is CASSLGTRSTDTQYF. The DNA of the CDR3 is TGCGCCAGCAGCTTGGGGACACGCAGCACAGATACGCAGTATTTT. This sequence joins TRBV5-1 and TRBJ2-3; D is perhaps TRBD1 (5 bases). The CDR3 runs to 15 residues. Germline loops: CDR1 SGHRS, CDR2 YFSETQ. V was pared by 0 bases and J by 0 bases, with 8 bases between.